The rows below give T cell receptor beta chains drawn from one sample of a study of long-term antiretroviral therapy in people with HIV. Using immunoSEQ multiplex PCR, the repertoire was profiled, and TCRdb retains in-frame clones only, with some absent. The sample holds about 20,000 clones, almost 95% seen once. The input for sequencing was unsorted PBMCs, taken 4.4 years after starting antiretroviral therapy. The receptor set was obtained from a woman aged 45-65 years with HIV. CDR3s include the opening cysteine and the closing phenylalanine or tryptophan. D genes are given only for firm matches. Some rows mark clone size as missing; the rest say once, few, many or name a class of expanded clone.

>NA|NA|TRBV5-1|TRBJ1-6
CASSFDGFYNSPLHF
TGCGCCAGCAGCTTCGACGGATTCTATAATTCACCCCTCCACTTT
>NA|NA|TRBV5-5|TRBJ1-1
CASSSSGVRFLSEAFF
TGTGCCAGCAGCAGCTCAGGGGTTAGATTTCTTTCTGAAGCTTTCTTT
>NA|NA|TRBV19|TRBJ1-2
CASSPGPGGNYGYTF
TGTGCCAGTAGCCCAGGCCCTGGCGGGAACTATGGCTACACCTTC
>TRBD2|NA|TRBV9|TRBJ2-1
CASSPGLAAYNEQFF
TGTGCCAGCAGCCCTGGACTAGCGGCTTACAATGAGCAGTTCTTC
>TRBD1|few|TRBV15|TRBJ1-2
CATSRDRDRTSNYGYTF
TGTGCCACCAGCAGAGATCGGGACAGGACATCGAACTATGGCTACACCTTC
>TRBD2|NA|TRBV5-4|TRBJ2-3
CASSSSGGAPTDTQYF
TGTGCCAGCAGCTCTAGCGGGGGGGCCCCGACAGATACGCAGTATTTT
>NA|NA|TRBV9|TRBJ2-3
CASSVLSDGTDTQYF
TGTGCCAGCAGCGTACTTAGCGACGGCACAGATACGCAGTATTTT
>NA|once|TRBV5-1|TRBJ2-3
CASSHLGDTQYF
TGCGCCAGCAGCCACCTAGGGGATACGCAGTATTTT
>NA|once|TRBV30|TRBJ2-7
CAWARNRGYYEQYF
TGTGCCTGGGCCCGTAATCGGGGCTATTACGAGCAGTACTTC
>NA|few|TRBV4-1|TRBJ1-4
CASSQGQATNEKLFF
TGCGCCAGCAGCCAAGGGCAGGCAACTAATGAAAAACTGTTTTTT
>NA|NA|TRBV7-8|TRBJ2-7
CASSLERGEQYF
TGTGCCAGCAGCTTAGAAAGGGGCGAGCAGTACTTC
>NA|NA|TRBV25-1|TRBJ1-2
CASSEEGRTYGYTF
TGTGCCAGCAGTGAGGAGGGAAGGACCTATGGCTACACCTTC
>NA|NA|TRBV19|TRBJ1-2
CASTGQRANYGYTF
TGTGCCAGTACCGGACAGCGAGCTAACTATGGCTACACCTTC
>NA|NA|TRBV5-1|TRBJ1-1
CASRATYGIEAFF
TGCGCCAGCCGAGCGACGTATGGAATCGAAGCTTTCTTT
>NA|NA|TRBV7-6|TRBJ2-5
CASSLVRETQYF
TGTGCCAGCAGCTTGGTAAGGGAGACCCAGTACTTC
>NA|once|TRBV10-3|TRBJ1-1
CAIRPDRNTEAFF
TGTGCCATCAGGCCGGACAGGAACACTGAAGCTTTCTTT
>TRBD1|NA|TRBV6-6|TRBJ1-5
CASSYQGETNQPQHF
TGTGCCAGCAGTTACCAGGGGGAAACCAATCAGCCCCAGCATTTT
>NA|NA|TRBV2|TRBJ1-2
CASQGSSGYTF
TGTGCCAGCCAGGGCAGTTCCGGCTACACCTTC
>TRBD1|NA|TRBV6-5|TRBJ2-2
CASRPRGTTGELFF
TGTGCCAGCAGACCCAGGGGGACCACCGGGGAGCTGTTTTTT
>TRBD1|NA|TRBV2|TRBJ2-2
CASSEQGARTGELFF
TGTGCCAGCAGTGAACAGGGGGCGCGGACCGGGGAGCTGTTTTTT
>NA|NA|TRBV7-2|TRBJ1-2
CASSPGPREGGYGYTF
TGTGCCAGCAGCCCGGGCCCCAGGGAAGGGGGCTATGGCTACACCTTC
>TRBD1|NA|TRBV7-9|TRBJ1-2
CASRTTGGGGGYTF
TGTGCCAGCAGAACGACAGGGGGCGGTGGTGGCTACACCTTC
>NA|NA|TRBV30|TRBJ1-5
CAWGDRRDQPQHF
TGTGCCTGGGGGGACCGTAGAGATCAGCCCCAGCATTTT
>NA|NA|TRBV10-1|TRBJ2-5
CASSEFASGPETQYF
TGCGCCAGCAGTGAATTTGCTTCAGGGCCAGAGACCCAGTACTTC
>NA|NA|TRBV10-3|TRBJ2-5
CAISEGTLQETQYF
TGTGCCATCAGCGAGGGGACACTACAAGAGACCCAGTACTTC
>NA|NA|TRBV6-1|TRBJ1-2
CASSRSPLDYGYTF
TGTGCCAGCAGCCGCTCGCCCCTCGACTATGGCTACACCTTC
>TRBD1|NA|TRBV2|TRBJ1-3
CASSGQGAGNTIYF
TGTGCCAGCAGTGGACAGGGTGCTGGAAACACCATATATTTT
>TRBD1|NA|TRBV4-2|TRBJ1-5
CASSQRTGDQPQHF
TGTGCCAGCAGCCAACGAACAGGGGATCAGCCCCAGCATTTT
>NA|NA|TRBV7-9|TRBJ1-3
CASSFVQGNSGNTIYF
TGTGCCAGCAGCTTCGTACAGGGTAACTCTGGAAACACCATATATTTT
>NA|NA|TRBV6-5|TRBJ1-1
CASSSRGSNTEAFF
TGTGCCAGCAGTTCTCGGGGCTCGAACACTGAAGCTTTCTTT
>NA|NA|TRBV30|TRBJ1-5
CAWGVNSNQPQHF
TGTGCCTGGGGTGTGAATAGCAATCAGCCCCAGCATTTT
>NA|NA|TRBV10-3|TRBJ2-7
CASNRGERYEQYF
TGTGCCTCCAACCGAGGGGAGCGGTACGAGCAGTACTTC
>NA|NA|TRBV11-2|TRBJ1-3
CASISLTPNTIYF
TGTGCCAGCATTAGCCTGACTCCAAACACCATATATTTT
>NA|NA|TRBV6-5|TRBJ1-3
CASRPAASGNTIYF
TGTGCCAGCAGACCAGCCGCCTCTGGAAACACCATATATTTT
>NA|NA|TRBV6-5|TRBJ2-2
CASSQREGELFF
TGTGCCAGCAGCCAACGAGAGGGGGAGCTGTTTTTT
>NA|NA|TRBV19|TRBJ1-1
CASSSRGRTEAFF
TGTGCCAGTAGTTCTCGGGGGCGGACTGAAGCTTTCTTT
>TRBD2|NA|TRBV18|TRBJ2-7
CASSRGLENEQYF
TGTGCCAGCTCACGGGGACTAGAAAACGAGCAGTACTTC
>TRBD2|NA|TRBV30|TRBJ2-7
CAWSVGAGGSIWYEQYF
TGTGCCTGGAGTGTCGGAGCGGGGGGCTCCATCTGGTACGAGCAGTACTTC
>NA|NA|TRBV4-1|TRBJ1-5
CASSQDGRLNQPQHF
TGCGCCAGCAGCCAAGACGGCAGGCTTAATCAGCCCCAGCATTTT
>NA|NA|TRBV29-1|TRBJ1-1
CSVKNTEAFF
TGCAGCGTTAAGAACACTGAAGCTTTCTTT
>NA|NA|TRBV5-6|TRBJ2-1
CASSLGPGRNYNEQFF
TGTGCCAGCAGCTTGGGACCGGGACGGAACTACAATGAGCAGTTCTTC
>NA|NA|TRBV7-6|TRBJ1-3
CASSLYYQGRFENTIYF
TGTGCCAGCAGCTTATACTACCAGGGAAGGTTCGAGAACACCATATATTTT
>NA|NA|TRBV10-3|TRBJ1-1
CAIFPGDGTEAFF
TGTGCCATCTTCCCAGGCGATGGAACTGAAGCTTTCTTT
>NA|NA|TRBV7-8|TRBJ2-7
CASSQQEVTEQYF
TGTGCCAGCAGCCAACAAGAGGTCACCGAGCAGTACTTC
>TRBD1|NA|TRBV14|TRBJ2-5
CASSQRQGAWETQYF
TGTGCCAGCAGCCAAAGACAGGGGGCTTGGGAGACCCAGTACTTC
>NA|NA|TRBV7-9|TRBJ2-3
CASSFRADTQYF
TGTGCCAGCAGCTTTAGAGCAGATACGCAGTATTTT
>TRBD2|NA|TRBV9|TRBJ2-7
CASSFTHGGGNEQYF
TGTGCCAGCAGCTTCACCCACGGGGGGGGGAACGAGCAGTACTTC
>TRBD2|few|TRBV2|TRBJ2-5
CASSEGLAGGQETQYF
TGTGCCAGCAGTGAAGGACTAGCGGGGGGCCAAGAGACCCAGTACTTC
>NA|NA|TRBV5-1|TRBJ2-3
CASSKQGQTTDTQYF
TGCGCCAGCAGCAAACAGGGACAAACCACAGATACGCAGTATTTT
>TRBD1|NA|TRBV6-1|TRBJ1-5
CASSEYETGGYSNQPQHF
TGTGCCAGCAGTGAATACGAGACAGGGGGTTATAGCAATCAGCCCCAGCATTTT
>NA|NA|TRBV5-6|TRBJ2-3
CASSLIAAGTDTQYF
TGTGCCAGCAGCTTAATCGCCGCGGGGACAGATACGCAGTATTTT
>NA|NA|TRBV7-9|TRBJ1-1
CASSLQGFSPNTEAFF
TGTGCCAGCAGCTTACAGGGCTTTTCGCCGAACACTGAAGCTTTCTTT
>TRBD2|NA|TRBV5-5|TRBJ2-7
CASSLERDPTWEQYF
TGTGCCAGCAGTTTGGAGCGGGACCCGACCTGGGAGCAGTACTTC
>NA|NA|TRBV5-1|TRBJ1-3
CASSLRQESSGNTIYF
TGCGCCAGCAGCTTGCGCCAGGAAAGCTCTGGAAACACCATATATTTT
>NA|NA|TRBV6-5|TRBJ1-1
CASSSSRSMNTEAFF
TGTGCCAGCAGTTCAAGTAGATCAATGAACACTGAAGCTTTCTTT
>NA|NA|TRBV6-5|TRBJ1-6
CASSYSGNSPLHF
TGTGCCAGCAGTTATTCGGGGAATTCACCCCTCCACTTT